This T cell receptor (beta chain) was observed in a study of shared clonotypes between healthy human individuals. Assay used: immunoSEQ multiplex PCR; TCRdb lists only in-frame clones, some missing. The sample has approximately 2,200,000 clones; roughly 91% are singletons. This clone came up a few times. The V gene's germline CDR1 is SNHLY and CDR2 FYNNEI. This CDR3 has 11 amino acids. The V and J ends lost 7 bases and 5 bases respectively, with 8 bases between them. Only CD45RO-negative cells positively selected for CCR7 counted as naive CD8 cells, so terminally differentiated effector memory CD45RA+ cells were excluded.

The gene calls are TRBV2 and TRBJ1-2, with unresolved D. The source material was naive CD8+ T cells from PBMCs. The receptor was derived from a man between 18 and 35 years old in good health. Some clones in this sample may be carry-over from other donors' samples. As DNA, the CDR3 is TGTGCCAGCATGGGTGTGTATGGCTACACCTTC. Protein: CASMGVYGYTF.